The clone carrying this TCR beta chain has only one observation. TCRdb's table, derived via immunoSEQ multiplex PCR, lists solely in-frame clones and lacks some. The repertoire consists of 81,000 or so clones, with about 92% occurring once and the leading ten covering more than 13%. This sample was taken from a study of OX40 agonist ivuxolimab in advanced cancers. The CDR3 extends over 14 amino acids. Germline-derived CDR1 and CDR2 are PRHDT and FYEKMQ (reference sequence). The ends were cut back, 4 bases at V and 1 base at J, with 7 bases in the middle. The V gene is TRBV13, the J gene TRBJ2-2; D gene uncertain. The sequence derives from an adult with an advanced solid tumor such as melanoma, head and neck, liver or kidney cancer. The material was CD4+ or CD8+ T cells sorted from blood, obtained in a trial of the OX40 agonist ivuxolimab. The CDR3 coding sequence is TGTGCCAGCAGCTCAACAGAGAACACCGGGGAGCTGTTTTTT. Translating it yields CASSSTENTGELFF.